This T cell receptor beta chain was captured by sequencing in a study of patients and donors after allogeneic stem cell transplantation. MiXCR was run by TCRdb on the RT-PCR reads, yielding one entry per CDR3 protein. The sample has roughly 880,000 distinct CDR3 sequences, roughly 17% seen once. This clonotype was recorded many times. This CDR3 contains 15 residues. CDR1 is LGHNA, CDR2 YSLEER, per germline. Trimming pared 4 bases from V and 2 bases from J, leaving 14 bases between. The source of this sequence is a human donor who was either an allogeneic HSCT recipient or a stem cell or donor lymphocyte infusion donor (not recorded which). It is not recorded whose cells these are; they may come from a transplant donor. This chain links TRBV4-3 with TRBJ1-1; D gene uncertain. The sample was blood, either unsorted or a sorted T cell fraction (not recorded which). This CDR3 is CASSRGPSGNTEAFF. The CDR3, as DNA: TGCGCCAGCAGCCGAGGACCCTCCGGAAACACTGAAGCTTTCTTT.